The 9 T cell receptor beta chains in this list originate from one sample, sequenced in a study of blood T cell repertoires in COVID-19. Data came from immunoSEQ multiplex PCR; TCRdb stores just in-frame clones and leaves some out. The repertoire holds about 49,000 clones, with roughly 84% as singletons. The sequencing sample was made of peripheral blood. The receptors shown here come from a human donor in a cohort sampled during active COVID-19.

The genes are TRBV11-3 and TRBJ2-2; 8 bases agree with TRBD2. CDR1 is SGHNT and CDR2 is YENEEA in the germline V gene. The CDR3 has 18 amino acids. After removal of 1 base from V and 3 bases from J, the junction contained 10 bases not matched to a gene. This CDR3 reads CASSLAAWGAGDTGELFF. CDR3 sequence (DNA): TGTGCCAGCAGCTTAGCCGCCTGGGGAGCGGGGGACACCGGGGAGCTGTTTTTT.

The CDR3 bases are TGTGCCAGCAGTGAAGGGGGGGACAGGGGAGGAGCTTTCTTT. Protein sequence: CASSEGGDRGGAFF. The chain is built from TRBV6-1 and TRBJ1-1; 10 nucleotides align to TRBD1. CDR3 size: 14 residues. Germline V gives CDR1 MNHNS, CDR2 SASEGT. The ends lost 1 base at V and 10 bases at J; junction bases unmatched: 6.

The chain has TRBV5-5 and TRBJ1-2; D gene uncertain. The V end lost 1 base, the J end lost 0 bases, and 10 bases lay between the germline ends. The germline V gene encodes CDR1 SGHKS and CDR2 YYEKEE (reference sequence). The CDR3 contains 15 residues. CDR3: CASSLSTTTNYGYTF. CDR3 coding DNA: TGTGCCAGCAGCTTGAGCACAACTACTAACTATGGCTACACCTTC.

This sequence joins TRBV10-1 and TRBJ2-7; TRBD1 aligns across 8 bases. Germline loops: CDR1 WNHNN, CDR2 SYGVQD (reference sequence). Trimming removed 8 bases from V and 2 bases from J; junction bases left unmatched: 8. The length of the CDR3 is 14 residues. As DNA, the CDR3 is TGCGCCAGCGGGGGACAGGACGGTCCCTACGAGCAGTACTTC. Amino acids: CASGGQDGPYEQYF.

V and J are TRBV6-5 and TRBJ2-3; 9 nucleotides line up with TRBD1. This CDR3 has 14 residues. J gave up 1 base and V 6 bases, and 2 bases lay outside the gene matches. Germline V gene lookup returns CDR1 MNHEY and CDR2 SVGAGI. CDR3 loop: CASRRTGGTDTQYF. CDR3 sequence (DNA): TGTGCCAGCAGGAGGACAGGGGGCACAGATACGCAGTATTTT.

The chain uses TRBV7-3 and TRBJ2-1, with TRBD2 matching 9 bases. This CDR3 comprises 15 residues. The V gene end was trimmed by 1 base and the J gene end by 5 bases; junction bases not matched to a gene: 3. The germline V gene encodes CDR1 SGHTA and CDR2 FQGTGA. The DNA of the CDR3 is TGTGCCAGCAGCTTAAAAGCGGGAGGAAACAATGAGCAGTTCTTC. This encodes CASSLKAGGNNEQFF. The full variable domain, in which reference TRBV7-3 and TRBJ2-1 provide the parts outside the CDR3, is GAGVSQTPSNKVTEKGKYVELRCDPISGHTALYWYRQSLGQGPEFLIYFQGTGAADDSGLPNDRFFAVRPEGSVSTLKIQRTERGDSAVYLCASSLKAGGNNEQFFGPGTRLTVL.

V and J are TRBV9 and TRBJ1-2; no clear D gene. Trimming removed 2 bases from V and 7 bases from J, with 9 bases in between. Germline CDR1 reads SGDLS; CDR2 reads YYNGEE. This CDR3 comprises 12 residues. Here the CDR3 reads CASSVAGSGYTF. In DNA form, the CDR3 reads TGTGCCAGCAGCGTCGCGGGCTCTGGCTACACCTTC.

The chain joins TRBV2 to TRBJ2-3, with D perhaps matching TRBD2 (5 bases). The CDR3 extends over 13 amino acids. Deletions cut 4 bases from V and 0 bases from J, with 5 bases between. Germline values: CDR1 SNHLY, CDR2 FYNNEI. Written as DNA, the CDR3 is TGTGCCAGCAGTGGGACTAGCACAGATACGCAGTATTTT. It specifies CASSGTSTDTQYF.

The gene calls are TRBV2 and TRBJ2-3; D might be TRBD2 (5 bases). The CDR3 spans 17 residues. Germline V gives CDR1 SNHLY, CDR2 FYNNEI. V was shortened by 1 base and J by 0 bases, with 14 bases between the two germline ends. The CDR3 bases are TGTGCCAGCAGTGAAGTCGTGGCTAGCTCTAGCACAGATACGCAGTATTTT. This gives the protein CASSEVVASSSTDTQYF.